This T cell receptor beta chain was recorded in a study of regulatory T cells in long-lasting Graves disease. Study results and caveats: Examination was confined to peripheral blood, excluding thyroid tissue.

This CDR3 has 12 amino acids. Germline CDR1 SQVTM, CDR2 ANQGSEA. The ends were cut back, 4 bases at V and 2 bases at J, with 7 bases in the middle. Documented time point: newly diagnosed GD, antithyroid drugs for less than 3 months. PBMCs provided the RNA from which the TCR library was made. Patients of an endocrinology department in Xi'an, China, were included. A remark on this clonotype: The antigen is not known.

To make TCR beta libraries, researchers used iRepertoire HTBI primers and Arm-PCR of CDR3 regions. From the multiplex PCR reads, TCRdb called clonotypes with MiXCR, one entry per CDR3 protein. The sample contains 350,000 to 450,000 distinct CDR3 sequences, about 16% of which appear only once. This sample also appeared in a second study, on T cells in Graves' hyperthyroidism and ophthalmopathy.

The sequencing used peripheral blood mononuclear cells (PBMCs), collected at new diagnosis, from a patient treated with antithyroid drugs. This clonotype was sampled from a woman aged 30 to 39 with Graves disease. The chain couples TRBV29-1 to TRBJ2-3; no clear D. CDR3 DNA: TGCAGCGTTGGACCCGACACAGATACGCAGTATTTT. It encodes CSVGPDTDTQYF.